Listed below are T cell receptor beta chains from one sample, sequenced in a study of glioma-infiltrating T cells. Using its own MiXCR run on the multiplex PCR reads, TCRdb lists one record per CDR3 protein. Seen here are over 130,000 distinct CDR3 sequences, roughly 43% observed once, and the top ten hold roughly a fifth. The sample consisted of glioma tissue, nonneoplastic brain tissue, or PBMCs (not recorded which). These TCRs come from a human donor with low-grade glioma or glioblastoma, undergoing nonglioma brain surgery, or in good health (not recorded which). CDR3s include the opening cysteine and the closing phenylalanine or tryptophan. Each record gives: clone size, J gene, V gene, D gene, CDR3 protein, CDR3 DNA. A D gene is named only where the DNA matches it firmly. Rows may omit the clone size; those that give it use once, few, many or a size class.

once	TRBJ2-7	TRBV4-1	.	CASSQVGRVDEQYF	TGCGCCAGCAGCCAAGTTGGCAGGGTAGACGAGCAGTACTTC
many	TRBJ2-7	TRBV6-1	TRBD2	CASSDYSGTSGYEQYF	TGTGCCAGCAGTGACTACTCCGGGACTAGCGGCTACGAGCAGTACTTC
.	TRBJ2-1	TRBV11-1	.	CASSSLYEQFF	TGTGCCAGCAGCTCCCTATATGAGCAGTTCTTC
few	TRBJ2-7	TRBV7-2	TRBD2	CASSSRTSLKQYF	TGTGCCAGCAGTTCGAGGACTAGCCTTAAGCAGTACTTC
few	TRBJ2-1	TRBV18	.	CASSPRGNSNNEQFF	TGTGCCAGCTCACCGAGGGGGAACAGTAACAATGAGCAGTTCTTC
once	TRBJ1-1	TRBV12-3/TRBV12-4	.	CATRAAALMNTEAFF	TGTGCCACCAGAGCGGCCGCTCTTATGAACACTGAAGCTTTCTTT
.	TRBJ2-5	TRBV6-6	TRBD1	CASSYSTGDQETQYF	TGTGCCAGCAGTTACTCGACAGGGGACCAAGAGACCCAGTACTTC
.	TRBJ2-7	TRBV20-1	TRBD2	CSARVKRESNEQYF	TGCAGTGCTAGAGTAAAGCGGGAGAGCAACGAGCAGTACTTC
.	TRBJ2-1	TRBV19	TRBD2	CASSIASGRSYNEQFF	TGTGCCAGTAGTATCGCTAGCGGCCGCTCCTACAATGAGCAGTTCTTC
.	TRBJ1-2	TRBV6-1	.	CASSKDKNYGYTF	TGTGCCAGCAGTAAGGACAAGAACTATGGCTACACCTTC
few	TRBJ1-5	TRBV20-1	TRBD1	CSARTGTGQPQHF	TGCAGTGCTAGGACAGGGACTGGTCAGCCCCAGCATTTT
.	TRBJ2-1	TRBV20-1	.	CSAFLNNEQFF	TGCAGTGCTTTTCTGAACAATGAGCAGTTCTTC
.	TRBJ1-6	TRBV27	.	CASSFFRESPLHF	TGTGCCAGCAGTTTTTTCCGGGAATCACCCCTCCACTTT
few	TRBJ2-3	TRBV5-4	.	CASSLVVADTQYF	TGTGCCAGCAGCTTGGTGGTAGCAGATACGCAGTATTTT
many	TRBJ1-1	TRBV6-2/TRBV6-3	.	CASGRPNTEAFF	TGTGCCAGCGGACGACCGAACACTGAAGCTTTCTTT
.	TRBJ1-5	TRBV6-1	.	CASRRTGGLGNQPQHF	TGTGCCAGCAGACGCACGGGGGGTCTTGGCAATCAGCCCCAGCATTTT
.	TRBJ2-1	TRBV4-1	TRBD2	CASSLTGTSGGPEETQFF	TGCGCCAGCAGCCTCACCGGGACTAGCGGGGGGCCTGAAGAGACCCAGTTCTTC
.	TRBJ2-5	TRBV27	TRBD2	CASRTLLAGGEETQYF	TGTGCCAGCAGAACCCTACTAGCGGGAGGTGAAGAGACCCAGTACTTC
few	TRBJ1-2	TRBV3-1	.	CASSPNGGGGYTF	TGTGCCAGCAGCCCCAATGGGGGTGGAGGCTACACCTTC
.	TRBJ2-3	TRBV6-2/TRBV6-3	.	CVSSYGASTDTQYF	TGTGTCAGCAGTTACGGAGCGAGCACAGATACGCAGTATTTT
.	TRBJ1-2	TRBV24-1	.	CATSDGTVYGYTF	TGTGCCACCAGTGATGGCACAGTCTATGGCTACACCTTC
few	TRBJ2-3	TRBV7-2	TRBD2	CASRSGLAGGGWDTQYF	TGTGCCAGCAGATCGGGACTAGCGGGGGGGGGCTGGGATACGCAGTATTTT
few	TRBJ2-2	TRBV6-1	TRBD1	CASSNTGGFIGELFF	TGTGCCAGCAGTAATACAGGGGGCTTCATCGGGGAGCTGTTTTTT
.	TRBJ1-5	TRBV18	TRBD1	CASAPGQDQPQHF	TGTGCCAGCGCGCCGGGACAGGATCAGCCCCAGCATTTT
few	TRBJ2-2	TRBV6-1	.	CASSFDPGELFF	TGTGCCAGCAGTTTCGACCCCGGGGAGCTGTTTTTT
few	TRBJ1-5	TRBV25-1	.	CASSGGNVGNQPQHF	TGTGCCAGCAGTGGTGGGAACGTGGGCAATCAGCCCCAGCATTTT
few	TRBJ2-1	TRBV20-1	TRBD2	CSARTSGRDEQFF	TGCAGTGCTAGGACTAGCGGGAGGGATGAGCAGTTCTTC
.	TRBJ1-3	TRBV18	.	CASSSWGDTIYF	TGTGCCAGCTCATCCTGGGGTGACACCATATATTTT
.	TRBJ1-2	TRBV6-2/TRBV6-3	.	CASSYSRGPRGGYTF	TGTGCCAGCAGTTACTCGAGAGGTCCGAGGGGCGGCTACACCTTC
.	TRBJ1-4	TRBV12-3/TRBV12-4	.	CASSLGAAGTKLFF	TGTGCCAGCAGTTTAGGGGCAGCAGGTACAAAACTGTTTTTT
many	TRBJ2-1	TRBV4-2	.	CASSQADEQFF	TGTGCCAGCAGCCAAGCTGATGAGCAGTTCTTC
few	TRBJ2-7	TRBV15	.	CATSRDPGASSYEQYF	TGTGCCACCAGCAGAGATCCCGGGGCGAGCTCCTACGAGCAGTACTTC
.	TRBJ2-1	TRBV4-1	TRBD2	CASSERYGTGGYNEQFF	TGCGCCAGCAGCGAAAGATACGGAACGGGGGGCTACAATGAGCAGTTCTTC
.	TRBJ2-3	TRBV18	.	CASSPVTTGTDTQYF	TGTGCCAGCTCACCAGTGACTACGGGCACAGATACGCAGTATTTT
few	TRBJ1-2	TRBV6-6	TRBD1	CASSYDRDNYGYTF	TGTGCCAGCAGTTACGACAGGGATAACTATGGCTACACCTTC
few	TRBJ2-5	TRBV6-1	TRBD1	CASRPGQRKETQYF	TGTGCCAGCAGACCGGGACAGCGCAAAGAGACCCAGTACTTC
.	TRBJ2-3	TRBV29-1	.	CSSGADSSTDTQYF	TGCAGCTCGGGGGCGGACTCTAGCACAGATACGCAGTATTTT
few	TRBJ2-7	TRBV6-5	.	CASSYDSRVLYF	TGTGCCAGCAGTTACGACAGTAGAGTTCTGTACTTC
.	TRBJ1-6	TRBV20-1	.	CSASDSLNSPLHF	TGCAGTGCTAGTGACAGTCTAAATTCACCCCTCCACTTT
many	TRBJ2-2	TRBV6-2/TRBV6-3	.	CASSYGPRHTGELFF	TGTGCCAGCAGTTACGGTCCACGTCACACCGGGGAGCTGTTTTTT
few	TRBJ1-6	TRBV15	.	CATSREPTSPLHF	TGTGCCACCAGCAGAGAGCCAACCTCACCCCTCCACTTT
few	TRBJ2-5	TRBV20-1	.	CSAREVGQETQYF	TGCAGTGCTAGAGAGGTGGGCCAAGAGACCCAGTACTTC
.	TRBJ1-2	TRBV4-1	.	CASSQGGIHGYTF	TGCGCCAGCAGCCAAGGTGGTATTCATGGCTACACCTTC
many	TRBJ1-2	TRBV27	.	CASQVGYGYTF	TGTGCTAGTCAGGTGGGCTATGGCTACACCTTC
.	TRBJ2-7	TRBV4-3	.	CASSQGTESSYEQYF	TGCGCCAGCAGCCAAGGGACGGAGTCCTCCTACGAGCAGTACTTC